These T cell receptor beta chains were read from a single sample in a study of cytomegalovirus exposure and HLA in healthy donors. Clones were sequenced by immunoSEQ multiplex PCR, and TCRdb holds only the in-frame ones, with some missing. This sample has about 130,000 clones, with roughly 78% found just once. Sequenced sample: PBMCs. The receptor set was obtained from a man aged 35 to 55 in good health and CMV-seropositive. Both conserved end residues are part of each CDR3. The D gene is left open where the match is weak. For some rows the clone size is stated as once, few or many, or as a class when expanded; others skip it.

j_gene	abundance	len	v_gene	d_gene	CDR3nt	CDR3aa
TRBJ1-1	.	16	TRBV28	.	TGTGCCAGCAGTTTTAACAGGTGGGCGAGGAACACTGAAGCTTTCTTT	CASSFNRWARNTEAFF
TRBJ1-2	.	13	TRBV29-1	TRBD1	TGCAGCGCTGACACCGGGACAGTCTATGGCTACACCTTC	CSADTGTVYGYTF
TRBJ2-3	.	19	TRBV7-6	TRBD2	TGTGCCAGCAGCCCCCTCGGACTAGCGGGAGCGCCCAGAGCAGATACGCAGTATTTT	CASSPLGLAGAPRADTQYF
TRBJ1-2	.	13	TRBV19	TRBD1	TGTGCCAGTAGTAAACGGACAGGAGATGGCTACACCTTC	CASSKRTGDGYTF
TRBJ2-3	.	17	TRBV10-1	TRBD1	TGCGCCAGCAAAGTGTCTGTACAGGGGGCAAGCACAGATACGCAGTATTTT	CASKVSVQGASTDTQYF
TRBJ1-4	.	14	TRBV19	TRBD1	TGTGCCAGTAGTACCACAGGGGGTGGTGAAAAACTGTTTTTT	CASSTTGGGEKLFF
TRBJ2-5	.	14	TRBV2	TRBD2	TGTGCCAGCAGTGCAGGAAGCGGGAGTTTGACCCAGTACTTC	CASSAGSGSLTQYF
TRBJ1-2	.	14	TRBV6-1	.	TGTGCCAGCAGCCTCGAGAGGGGGGGCTATGGCTACACCTTC	CASSLERGGYGYTF
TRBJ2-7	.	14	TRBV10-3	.	TGTGCCATCACTCCGGGTGGCAGGGTAGGCGAGCAGTACTTC	CAITPGGRVGEQYF
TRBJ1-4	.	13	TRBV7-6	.	TGTGCCAGCAGCCCCGACTTTAATGAAAAACTGTTTTTT	CASSPDFNEKLFF
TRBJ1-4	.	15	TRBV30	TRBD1	TGTGCCTGGAGTATTGGGACAGGGTGGAACGAAAAACTGTTTTTT	CAWSIGTGWNEKLFF
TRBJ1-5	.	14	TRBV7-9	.	TGTGCCAGCAGCTTAGCGCAGGCGGGTCAGCCCCAGCATTTT	CASSLAQAGQPQHF
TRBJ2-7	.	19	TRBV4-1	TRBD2	TGCGCCAGCAGCTTAAGACTAGCGGGAGGGCCGATTCCCCCTTACGAGCAGTACTTC	CASSLRLAGGPIPPYEQYF
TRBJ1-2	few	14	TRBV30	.	TGTGCCTCCATTAGTATGGGGGCATGGTATGGCTACACCTTC	CASISMGAWYGYTF
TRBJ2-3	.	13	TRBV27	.	TGTGCCAGCAGTTTATACGGTCCAGATACGCAGTATTTT	CASSLYGPDTQYF
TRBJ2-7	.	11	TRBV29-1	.	TGCAGCGTGACGAGGGGGGGCGAGCAGTACTTC	CSVTRGGEQYF
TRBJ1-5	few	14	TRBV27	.	TGTGCCAGCAGTTTGGTAGGGGTGAATCAGCCCCAGCATTTT	CASSLVGVNQPQHF
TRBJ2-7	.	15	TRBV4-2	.	TGTGCCAGCAGGCCGCTGGCAGCTACAGCCTACGAGCAGTACTTC	CASRPLAATAYEQYF
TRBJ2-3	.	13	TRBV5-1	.	TGCGCCAGCAGCTTGATCGGCACAGATACGCAGTATTTT	CASSLIGTDTQYF
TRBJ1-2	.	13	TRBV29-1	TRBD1	TGCAGCGTTGCCCCGACAGGGGTAGATGGCTACACCTTC	CSVAPTGVDGYTF
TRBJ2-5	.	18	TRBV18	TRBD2	TGTGCCAGCTCACCAAGGCCCGGGACTAGCGGAATCCAAGAGACCCAGTACTTC	CASSPRPGTSGIQETQYF
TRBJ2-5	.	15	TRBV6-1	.	TGTGCCAGCAGTGAAGGAGTGTGTGGTAAAGAGACCCAGTACTTC	CASSEGVCGKETQYF
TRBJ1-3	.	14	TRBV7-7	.	TGTGCTAGCAGCTCATCGGGGTTCGGAAACACCATATATTTT	CASSSSGFGNTIYF
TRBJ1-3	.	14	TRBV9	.	TGTGCCAGCACCCTTGGGCAATCTGGAAACACCATATATTTT	CASTLGQSGNTIYF
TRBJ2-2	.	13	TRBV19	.	TGTGCCAGTCGCCTGAGTAGATTCGGGGAGCTGTTTTTT	CASRLSRFGELFF
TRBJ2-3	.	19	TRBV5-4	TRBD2	TGTGCCAGCAGCGCGGTTAAGTCTAGCGGGTCCTTCAGCACGGATACGCAGTATTTT	CASSAVKSSGSFSTDTQYF
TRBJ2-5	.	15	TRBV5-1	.	TGCGCCAGCAGCTTGGGGGCCGGGGTCCAAGAGACCCAGTACTTC	CASSLGAGVQETQYF
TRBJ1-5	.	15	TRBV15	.	TGTGCCACCAGCAGGGACAACTATAGCAATCAGCCCCAGCATTTT	CATSRDNYSNQPQHF
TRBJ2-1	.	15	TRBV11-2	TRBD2	TGTGCCAGCACCAGAGCGGGGGGCCCCCCAAATGAGCAGTTCTTC	CASTRAGGPPNEQFF
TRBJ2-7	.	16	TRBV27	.	TGTGCCAGCAGTTTATCCGTTCGGGAGAATCTTTACGAGCAGTACTTC	CASSLSVRENLYEQYF
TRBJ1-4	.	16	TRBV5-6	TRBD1	TGTGCCAGCAGCTCCCGTGGGGGACAGCCGAATGAAAAACTGTTTTTT	CASSSRGGQPNEKLFF
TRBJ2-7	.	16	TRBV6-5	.	TGTGCCAGCAGTTACTCGAAGCTATCCTATTCCTACGAGCAGTACTTC	CASSYSKLSYSYEQYF
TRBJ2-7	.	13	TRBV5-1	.	TGCGCCAGCAGCTTGGTAGTCGGCTACGAGCAGTACTTC	CASSLVVGYEQYF
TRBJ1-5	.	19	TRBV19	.	TGTGCCAGTAGTCCTTACCCCACAAGGGCAGGGGATAGCAATCAGCCCCAGCATTTT	CASSPYPTRAGDSNQPQHF
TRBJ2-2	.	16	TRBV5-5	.	TGTGCCAGCAGCTTGGGATCGTCAGGTTACACCGGGGAGCTGTTTTTT	CASSLGSSGYTGELFF
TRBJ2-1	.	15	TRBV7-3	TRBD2	TGTGCCAGCAGCTTTGTAGCGGGAACCTCGAATGAGCAGTTCTTC	CASSFVAGTSNEQFF
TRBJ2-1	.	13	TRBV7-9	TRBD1	TGTGCCAGCAGCCCGGGACAGAACAATGAGCAGTTCTTC	CASSPGQNNEQFF
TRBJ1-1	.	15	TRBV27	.	TGTGCCAGCAGTAGCGACCCCAAAGCGGACACTGAAGCTTTCTTT	CASSSDPKADTEAFF
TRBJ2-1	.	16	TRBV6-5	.	TGTGCCAGCAGTTTAGGCGCCAGCGGAACCTACAATGAGCAGTTCTTC	CASSLGASGTYNEQFF